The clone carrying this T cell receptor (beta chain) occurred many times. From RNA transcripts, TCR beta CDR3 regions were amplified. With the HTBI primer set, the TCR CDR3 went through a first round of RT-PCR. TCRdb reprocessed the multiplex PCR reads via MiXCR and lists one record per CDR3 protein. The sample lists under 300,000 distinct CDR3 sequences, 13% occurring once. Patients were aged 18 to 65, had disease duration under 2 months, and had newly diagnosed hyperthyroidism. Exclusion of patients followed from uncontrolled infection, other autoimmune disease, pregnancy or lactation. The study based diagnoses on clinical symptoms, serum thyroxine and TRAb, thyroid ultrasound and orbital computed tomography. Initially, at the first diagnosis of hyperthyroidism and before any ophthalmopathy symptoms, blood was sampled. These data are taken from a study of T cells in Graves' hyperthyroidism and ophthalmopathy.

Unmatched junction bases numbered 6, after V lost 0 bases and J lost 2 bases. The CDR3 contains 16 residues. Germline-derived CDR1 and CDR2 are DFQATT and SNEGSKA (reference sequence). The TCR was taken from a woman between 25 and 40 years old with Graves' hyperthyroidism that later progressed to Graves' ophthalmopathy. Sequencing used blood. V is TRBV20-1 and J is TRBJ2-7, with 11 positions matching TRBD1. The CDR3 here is CSARDPGQGATYEQYF. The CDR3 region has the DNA TGCAGTGCTAGAGATCCCGGACAGGGGGCCACCTACGAGCAGTACTTC.